This TCR beta chain was recorded in a study of T cells in Graves' hyperthyroidism and ophthalmopathy. For the study at large: Peripheral blood sampling occurred at initial diagnosis, before any treatment.

Amplification of TCR beta CDR3 regions used RNA as the template. The HTBI set primed first-round TCR CDR3 RT-PCR. In TCRdb, the multiplex PCR reads were re-called with MiXCR into one record per CDR3 protein. The sample consists of 400,000 to 600,000 distinct CDR3 sequences, 15% to 20% of them appearing once. Germline V lookup: CDR1 SGHTA, CDR2 FQGNSA. The CDR3 spans 15 residues. V shed 6 bases and J 9 bases; nucleotides not matched to a gene: 9. With regard to this clonotype: The antigen is unknown.

Study-level findings and limits: Clonotypes that were expanded in thyroid above 0.001 mostly appeared in blood too.

This TCR was sampled from a woman in her 30s with Graves' ophthalmopathy. This sequence joins TRBV7-2 and TRBJ1-6, with 9 bases aligning to TRBD1. Source material: blood. The CDR3 spells CASSYSDRGGSPLHF. The DNA for the CDR3 is TGTGCCAGCAGTTACTCGGACAGGGGTGGTTCACCCCTCCACTTT.